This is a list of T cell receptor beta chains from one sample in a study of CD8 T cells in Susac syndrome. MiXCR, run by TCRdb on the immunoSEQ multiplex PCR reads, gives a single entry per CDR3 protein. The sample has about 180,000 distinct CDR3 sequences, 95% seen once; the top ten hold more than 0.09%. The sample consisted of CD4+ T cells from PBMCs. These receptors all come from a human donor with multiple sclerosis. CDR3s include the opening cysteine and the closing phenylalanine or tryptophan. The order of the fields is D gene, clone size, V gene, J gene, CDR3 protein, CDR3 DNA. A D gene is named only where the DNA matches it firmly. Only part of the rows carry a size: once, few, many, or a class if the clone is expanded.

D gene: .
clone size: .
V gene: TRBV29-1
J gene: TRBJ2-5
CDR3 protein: CSVSGVNQETQYF
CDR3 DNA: TGCAGCGTTAGTGGGGTAAACCAAGAGACCCAGTACTTC

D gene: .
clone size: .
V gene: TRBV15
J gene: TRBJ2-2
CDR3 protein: CATSRDLGPGELFF
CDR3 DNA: TGTGCCACCAGCAGAGATCTGGGGCCCGGGGAGCTGTTTTTT

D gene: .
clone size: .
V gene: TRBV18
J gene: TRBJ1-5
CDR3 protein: CASSIETDQPQHF
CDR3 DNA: TGTGCCAGCTCCATCGAAACAGATCAGCCCCAGCATTTT

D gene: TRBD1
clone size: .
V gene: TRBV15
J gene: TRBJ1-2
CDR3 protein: CATSPTPGQGNYGYTF
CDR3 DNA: TGTGCCACCAGCCCGACACCGGGACAGGGGAACTATGGCTACACCTTC

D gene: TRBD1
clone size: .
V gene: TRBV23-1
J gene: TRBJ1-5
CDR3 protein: CASSQGTGAAQHF
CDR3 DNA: TGCGCCAGCAGTCAAGGGACAGGAGCGGCCCAGCATTTT

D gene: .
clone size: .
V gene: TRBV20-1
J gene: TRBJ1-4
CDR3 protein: CSARDSAPGGTNEKLFF
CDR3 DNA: TGCAGTGCTAGAGATTCGGCTCCGGGTGGAACTAATGAAAAACTGTTTTTT

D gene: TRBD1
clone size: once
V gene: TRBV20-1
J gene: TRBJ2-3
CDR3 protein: CSAWTGNTDTQYF
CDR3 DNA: TGCAGTGCCTGGACAGGGAACACAGATACGCAGTATTTT

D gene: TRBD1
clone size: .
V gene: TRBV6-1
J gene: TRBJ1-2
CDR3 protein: CASTQDRSGANYGYTF
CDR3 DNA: TGTGCCAGCACCCAGGACAGGTCGGGGGCTAACTATGGCTACACCTTC

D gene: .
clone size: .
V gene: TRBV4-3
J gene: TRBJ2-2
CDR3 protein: CASRPGTDNTGELFF
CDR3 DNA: TGCGCCAGCAGACCCGGGACGGATAACACCGGGGAGCTGTTTTTT

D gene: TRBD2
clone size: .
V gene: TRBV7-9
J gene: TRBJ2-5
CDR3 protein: CASSPGLAGGWGETQYF
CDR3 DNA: TGTGCCAGCAGCCCCGGACTAGCGGGGGGCTGGGGGGAGACCCAGTACTTC

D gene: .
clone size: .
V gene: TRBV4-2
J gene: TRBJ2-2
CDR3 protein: CASSQDPGSVGELFF
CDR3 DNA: TGTGCCAGCAGCCAAGACCCGGGGAGCGTCGGGGAGCTGTTTTTT

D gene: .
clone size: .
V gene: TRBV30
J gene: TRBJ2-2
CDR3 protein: CAWNPGDTGELFF
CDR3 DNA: TGTGCCTGGAACCCAGGGGATACCGGGGAGCTGTTTTTT

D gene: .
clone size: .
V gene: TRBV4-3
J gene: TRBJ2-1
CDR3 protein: CASSQDPNSYNEQFF
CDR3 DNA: TGCGCCAGCAGCCAAGATCCCAACTCCTACAATGAGCAGTTCTTC

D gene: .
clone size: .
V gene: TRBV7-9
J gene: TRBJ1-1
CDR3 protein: CASSWGDTEAFF
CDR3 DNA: TGTGCCAGCAGCTGGGGGGACACTGAAGCTTTCTTT

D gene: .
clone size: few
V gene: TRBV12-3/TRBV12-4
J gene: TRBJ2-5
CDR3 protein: CASSLQGEETQYF
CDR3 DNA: TGTGCCAGCAGTCTTCAGGGAGAAGAGACCCAGTACTTC

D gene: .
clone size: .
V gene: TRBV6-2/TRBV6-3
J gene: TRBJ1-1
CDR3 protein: CASSYPTEAFF
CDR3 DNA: TGTGCCAGCAGTTACCCGACGGAAGCTTTCTTT